The entry that follows covers one T cell receptor beta chain sequence. The target antigen is unknown. This record belongs to a study of T cell responses to AZD1222 COVID-19 vaccine. Study-level results: The study identified only five to seven AZD1222 recipients as seropositive at baseline. Most donors were white British, females outnumbered males, and clonal diversity was possibly underestimated. Targets within unmutated variant regions were reportedly found for nearly half of spike-specific TCRs. Regions 160-218 and 743-854 dominated among vaccine-associated CD4 TCRs spanning spike.

Method: immunoSEQ multiplex PCR; TCRdb's copy keeps in-frame clones and lacks some. The table has hundreds of thousands of clones, more than 85% seen once. This clonotype originated in an adult in good health. The sample consisted of peripheral blood, taken on day 0 of MenACWY control vaccination.

In DNA form, the CDR3 reads TGTGCCAGCAGACCTACCCTAGGGGCCGGGGAGCTGTTTTTT. Protein: CASRPTLGAGELFF. The chain has TRBV3-1 (or the pseudogene TRBV3-2) and TRBJ2-2, with a weak D call TRBD1 (5 bases). The CDR3 is 14 amino acids. Germline CDR1 reads LGHDT; CDR2 reads YNNKEL (reference sequence). V was clipped by 6 bases and J by 6 bases, with 14 bases between them.